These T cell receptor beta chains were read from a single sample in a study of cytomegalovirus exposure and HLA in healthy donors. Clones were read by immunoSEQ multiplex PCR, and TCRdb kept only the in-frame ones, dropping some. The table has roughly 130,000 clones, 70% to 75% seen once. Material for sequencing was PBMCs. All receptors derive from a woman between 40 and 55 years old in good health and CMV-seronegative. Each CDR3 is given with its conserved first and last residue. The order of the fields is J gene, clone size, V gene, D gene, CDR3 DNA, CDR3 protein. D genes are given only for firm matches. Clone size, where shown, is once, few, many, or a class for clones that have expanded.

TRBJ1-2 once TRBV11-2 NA TGTGCCAGCAGCTTTACCCGGGGGACCTTTTATGGCTACACCTTC CASSFTRGTFYGYTF
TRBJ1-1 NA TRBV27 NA TGTGCCAGCAGTTGGAGTTGGCAGGGGCGTGAAGCTTTCTTT CASSWSWQGREAFF
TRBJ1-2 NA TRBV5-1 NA TGCGCCAGCAGCTTGGGGCAGGGACACGGCTACACCTTC CASSLGQGHGYTF
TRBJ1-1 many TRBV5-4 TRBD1 TGTGCCAGCAGGAGTGGGACAGGGGGCACTGAAGCTTTCTTT CASRSGTGGTEAFF
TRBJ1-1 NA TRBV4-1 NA TGCGCCAGCAGCCAAGGGCAGGGAGGAGGGAACACTGAAGCTTTCTTT CASSQGQGGGNTEAFF
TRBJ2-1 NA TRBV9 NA TGTGCCAGCAGCGCGAGGGGAGGGGGGACAGGAGACAATGAGCAGTTCTTC CASSARGGGTGDNEQFF
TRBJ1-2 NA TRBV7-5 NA NA CARSLWGQGAFKNYGYTF
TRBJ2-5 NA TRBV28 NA TGTGCCAGCAGGGGGGACTGGCAAGAGACCCAGTACTTC CASRGDWQETQYF
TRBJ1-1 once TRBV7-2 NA TGTGCCAGCAGCTCAATCCCGGGAAAGGCCAATGAAGCTTTCTTT CASSSIPGKANEAFF
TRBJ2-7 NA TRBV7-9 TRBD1 TGTGCCAGCAGCTTTCCCCGGGACAGGGATCACGAGCAGTACTTC CASSFPRDRDHEQYF